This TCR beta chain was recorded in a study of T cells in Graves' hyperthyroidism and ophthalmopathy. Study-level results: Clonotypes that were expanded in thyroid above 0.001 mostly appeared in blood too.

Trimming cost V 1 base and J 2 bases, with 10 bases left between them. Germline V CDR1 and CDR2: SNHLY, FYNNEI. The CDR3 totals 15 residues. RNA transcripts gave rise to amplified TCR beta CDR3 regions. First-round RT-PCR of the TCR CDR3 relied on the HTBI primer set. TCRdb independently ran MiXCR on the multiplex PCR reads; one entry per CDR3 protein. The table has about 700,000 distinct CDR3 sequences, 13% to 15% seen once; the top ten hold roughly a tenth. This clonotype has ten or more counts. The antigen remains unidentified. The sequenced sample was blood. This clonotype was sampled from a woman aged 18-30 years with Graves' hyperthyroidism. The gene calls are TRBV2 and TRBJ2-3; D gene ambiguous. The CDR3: CASSEDSAVTDTQYF. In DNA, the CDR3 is TGTGCCAGCAGTGAAGACTCCGCAGTCACAGATACGCAGTATTTT.